The T cell receptor beta chain under discussion was sequenced for a study of PD-1 blockade in mismatch repair-deficient tumors. TCRs were sequenced from a few patients responding to pembrolizumab. V was pared by 1 base and J by 9 bases, with 10 bases between. Germline V gene data show CDR1 as SGHTA and CDR2 as FQGTGA. The CDR3 loop spans 13 amino acids. TCRdb's copy holds only in-frame clones and misses some; the assay was immunoSEQ multiplex PCR. The sample has some 100,000 clones; over 75% are singletons. This sequence was found in an adult with mismatch repair-deficient cancer. The J gene is TRBJ1-5, the V gene TRBV7-3; D is unclear. The sequenced sample was peripheral blood, obtained approximately 35 weeks after starting pembrolizumab. CDR3 sequence: CASSLNPEGPQHF. The DNA of the CDR3 is TGTGCCAGCAGCTTAAACCCGGAAGGGCCCCAGCATTTT.